This T cell receptor (beta chain) derives from a study of blood T cell repertoires in COVID-19. This CDR3 region has 14 residues. Germline V gives CDR1 LGHNA, CDR2 YSLEER. V shed 1 base and J shed 5 bases, with 9 bases lying between them. Authors' data handling: Reference gene primer amplification gave estimated nucleated cell counts. Only in-frame clones appear in the TCRdb table, and some are missing; sequencing was by immunoSEQ multiplex PCR. The V and J calls and clone size were taken over from that table, and D and trimming were inferred from the DNA. The table records roughly 200,000 clones, 75% to 90% of them present only once.

This clonotype was sampled from a man in his 60s with acute or convalescent COVID-19. The specimen was peripheral blood. This chain uses TRBV4-3 with TRBJ2-1; unclear D gene. This chain's CDR3 is CASSQVSGHNEQFF. The CDR3 coding sequence is TGCGCCAGCAGCCAAGTCTCAGGTCACAATGAGCAGTTCTTC.